This T cell receptor (beta chain) originates from a study of shared clonotypes between healthy human individuals. V was trimmed by 2 bases and J by 6 bases, leaving 14 bases between them. Germline V CDR1 and CDR2: SGHRS, YFSETQ. The CDR3 runs 14 residues. As concerns this clone: The antigen is unknown.

Study findings and constraints: Sorted-subset sequencing was shown by rarefaction to be incomplete despite large depth.

Assay used: immunoSEQ multiplex PCR; TCRdb lists only in-frame clones, some missing. The table shows roughly 1 million clones, with more than 75% occurring only once. CD45RA-negative memory and CD45RA+ naive subsets were split from the CD4+ cells. V usage is TRBV5-1 and J usage is TRBJ1-1; maybe TRBD1 (6 bases). The source material was memory CD4+ T cells from PBMCs. The subset: CD45RA-negative fraction. This sequence originates from a man aged 18 to 29 in good health. Some clones in this sample may be carry-over from other donors' samples. The CDR3 sequence is CASSLSLSGAEAFF. CDR3 DNA sequence: TGCGCCAGCAGCTTATCCCTCTCAGGGGCTGAAGCTTTCTTT.